Listed below are T cell receptor beta chains from one sample, sequenced in a study of T cell repertoires in cytomegalovirus infection. In TCRdb, the reads were re-called with MiXCR into one record per CDR3 protein. The table shows some 700,000 distinct CDR3 sequences, with roughly a third occurring only once. Material for sequencing was PBMCs. All receptors derive from a human donor in good health (CMV status not recorded). Some clones in this sample may be carry-over from other donors' samples. The CDR3 runs from the conserved cysteine through the conserved F or W. D genes are given only for firm matches. Rows give clone size only sometimes, using once, few, many, or a class for an expanded clone.

clone size,J gene,D gene,V gene,CDR3 protein,CDR3 DNA
-,TRBJ2-1,-,TRBV20-1,CSASGSSYNEQFF,TGCAGTGCTAGCGGGAGCTCCTACAATGAGCAGTTCTTC
-,TRBJ2-1,TRBD2,TRBV19,CASGQLAGREQFF,TGTGCCAGTGGCCAACTAGCGGGGCGCGAGCAGTTCTTC
-,TRBJ2-2,-,TRBV7-6,CASSRVAGELFF,TGTGCCAGCAGTAGGGTCGCCGGGGAGCTGTTTTTT
-,TRBJ1-1,-,TRBV7-2,CASSLLSGFGTEAFF,TGTGCCAGCAGCTTATTGTCGGGCTTTGGCACTGAAGCTTTCTTT
many,TRBJ1-1,TRBD1,TRBV7-2,CASSSGQGSEAFF,TGTGCCAGCAGCTCCGGACAGGGGTCTGAAGCTTTCTTT
many,TRBJ1-5,-,TRBV7-8,CASSLASPATRLGGNQPQHF,TGTGCCAGCAGCTTAGCGAGTCCAGCGACCAGGCTAGGTGGCAATCAGCCCCAGCATTTT
few,TRBJ2-1,-,TRBV6-1,CASSEKGFGVFF,TGTGCCAGCAGTGAAAAAGGTTTTGGTGTTTTCTTC
-,TRBJ2-7,TRBD2,TRBV7-7,CASSSRLAGVDEQYF,TGTGCTAGCAGCTCCAGACTAGCGGGGGTCGACGAGCAGTACTTC
few,TRBJ2-1,-,TRBV29-1,CSVEDGLNNEQFF,TGCAGCGTTGAAGATGGCCTAAACAATGAGCAGTTCTTC
-,TRBJ2-7,TRBD1,TRBV28,CASSFRQGASYEQYF,TGTGCCAGCAGTTTTAGGCAGGGGGCGAGTTACGAGCAGTACTTC
few,TRBJ2-7,-,TRBV7-2,CASSLSLTQEQYF,TGTGCCAGCAGCTTATCCCTCACACAGGAGCAGTACTTC
few,TRBJ1-4,TRBD1,TRBV6-5,CASSYSNAGGEKLFF,TGTGCCAGCAGTTACTCGAATGCAGGGGGTGAAAAACTGTTTTTT
-,TRBJ2-7,TRBD2,TRBV12-3/TRBV12-4,CASSPWEGLTGRYEQYF,TGTGCCAGCAGCCCTTGGGAGGGACTCACGGGACGATACGAGCAGTACTTC
-,TRBJ2-1,-,TRBV7-2,CASSFRGLIHEQFF,TGTGCCAGCAGCTTCCGCGGCCTTATCCATGAGCAGTTCTTC
-,TRBJ1-1,-,TRBV19,CASSTQASRGTEAFF,TGTGCCAGTAGTACGCAGGCTTCCCGAGGTACTGAAGCTTTCTTT
many,TRBJ2-1,-,TRBV7-2,CASSLRQLYNEQFF,TGTGCCAGCAGCTTAAGACAGCTGTACAATGAGCAGTTCTTC
-,TRBJ2-3,-,TRBV5-1,CASSLERWTAVGSKNTQYF,TGCGCCAGCAGCTTGGAAAGGTGGACCGCGGTGGGTTCGAAGAATACGCAGTATTTT
-,TRBJ1-1,-,TRBV7-9,CASSFSSVNTEAFF,TGTGCCAGCAGCTTTTCAAGTGTGAACACTGAAGCTTTCTTT
-,TRBJ2-2,TRBD2,TRBV5-6,CASSLKLAGVLTGELFF,TGTGCCAGCAGCTTAAAACTAGCGGGGGTACTCACCGGGGAGCTGTTTTTT
many,TRBJ2-2,TRBD2,TRBV6-1,CAPSFGLAEDTGELFF,TGTGCCCCTAGTTTCGGGCTAGCGGAAGACACCGGGGAGCTGTTTTTT
-,TRBJ2-2,TRBD2,TRBV28,CASSFPTSGVTGELFF,TGTGCCAGCAGTTTCCCGACTAGCGGGGTCACCGGGGAGCTGTTTTTT
few,TRBJ2-4,-,TRBV28,CASSFALAKNIQYF,TGTGCCAGCAGTTTCGCCTTAGCCAAAAACATTCAGTACTTC
-,TRBJ2-1,TRBD1,TRBV6-5,CASSYEGAFDEQFF,TGTGCCAGCAGTTACGAGGGGGCGTTCGATGAGCAGTTCTTC
-,TRBJ1-2,-,TRBV20-1,CSSQDRESPNGYTF,TGCAGTTCCCAGGACCGAGAGTCACCGAATGGCTACACCTTC
-,TRBJ2-3,TRBD2,TRBV27,CASSLYAGGGADTQYF,TGTGCCAGCAGTTTATATGCGGGGGGTGGAGCAGATACGCAGTATTTT
few,TRBJ1-5,-,TRBV12-3/TRBV12-4,CASSLGGGLSNQPQHF,TGTGCCAGCAGTTTAGGGGGGGGCCTGAGCAATCAGCCCCAGCATTTT
-,TRBJ1-2,-,TRBV20-1,CSASRNGYTF,TGCAGTGCTTCCAGGAATGGCTACACCTTC
-,TRBJ2-3,-,TRBV7-6,CASSLGGGHTDTQYF,TGTGCCAGCAGCTTAGGGGGCGGTCACACAGATACGCAGTATTTT
-,TRBJ2-7,-,TRBV5-6,CASSLGGRDQMVREQYF,TGTGCCAGCAGCTTGGGCGGACGGGACCAGATGGTTCGCGAGCAGTACTTC
-,TRBJ2-6,TRBD1,TRBV19,CASAGQASSGANVLTF,TGTGCCAGTGCAGGACAGGCAAGCTCTGGGGCCAACGTCCTGACTTTC
-,TRBJ2-7,-,TRBV7-8,CASSLGARSYEQYF,TGTGCCAGCAGCTTAGGGGCCCGGAGCTACGAGCAGTACTTC
few,TRBJ2-6,-,TRBV6-1,CASSRARANVLTF,TGTGCCAGCTCTAGGGCCCGGGCCAACGTCCTGACTTTC
few,TRBJ1-2,-,TRBV6-8,CASRRFGGADGYTF,TGTGCCAGCAGAAGGTTCGGGGGCGCGGATGGCTACACCTTC
few,TRBJ1-4,TRBD1,TRBV7-9,CASSLEQGATNEKLFF,TGTGCCAGCAGCTTAGAACAGGGGGCAACTAATGAAAAACTGTTTTTT
-,TRBJ1-5,-,TRBV20-1,CSASSGGNQPQHF,TGCAGTGCTAGTTCGGGGGGCAATCAGCCCCAGCATTTT
-,TRBJ2-2,-,TRBV28,CASSIGAQGVMTGELFF,TGTGCCAGCAGTATTGGGGCCCAGGGAGTGATGACCGGGGAGCTGTTTTTT
-,TRBJ2-7,TRBD1,TRBV6-5,CATDRGHEQYF,TGTGCCACCGACAGGGGCCACGAGCAGTACTTC
few,TRBJ1-5,-,TRBV10-3,CAISRVDQPQHF,TGTGCCATCTCAAGAGTGGATCAGCCCCAGCATTTT
-,TRBJ1-4,-,TRBV11-2,CASSGGRTNEKLFF,TGTGCCAGCAGCGGGGGCAGAACTAATGAAAAACTGTTTTTT
-,TRBJ2-1,-,TRBV7-2,CASSLARRGSSYNEQFF,TGTGCCAGCAGCTTAGCGCGTCGGGGGAGCTCCTACAATGAGCAGTTCTTC
-,TRBJ2-3,-,TRBV15,CATSRELSTDTQYF,TGTGCCACCAGCAGAGAACTTAGCACAGATACGCAGTATTTT
many,TRBJ2-3,TRBD2,TRBV7-6,CASSFRGGAADTQYF,TGTGCCAGCAGCTTCCGCGGGGGGGCCGCAGATACGCAGTATTTT
-,TRBJ1-1,-,TRBV10-3,CAISDWGEGTTEAFF,TGTGCCATCAGTGATTGGGGGGAAGGTACCACTGAAGCTTTCTTT
-,TRBJ2-1,-,TRBV7-9,CASSLVVELYNEQFF,TGTGCCAGCAGCTTAGTTGTGGAACTCTACAATGAGCAGTTCTTC
-,TRBJ1-2,-,TRBV25-1,CASSNRLYGYTF,TGTGCCAGCAGTAACCGGCTCTATGGCTACACCTTC
-,TRBJ2-3,-,TRBV20-1,CSARDREHAGLTDTQYF,TGCAGTGCTAGAGATCGAGAGCATGCGGGACTCACAGATACGCAGTATTTT